This TCR beta chain stems from a study of OX40 agonist ivuxolimab in advanced cancers. For the study at large: Every 2 weeks, ivuxolimab was infused into the patients intravenously at between 0.01 and 10 mg/kg. The study, taken as a whole, reports: Within 6 weeks, CD4+ and CD8+ blood T cells expanded clonally at 0.1 to 3.0 mg/kg.

The CDR3 has 16 residues. The germline CDR1 and CDR2 sequences are SGHNT and YYREEE (reference sequence). The trim removed 5 bases at V and 2 bases at J, leaving 7 bases unmatched. The protocol was immunoSEQ multiplex PCR, while the TCRdb copy is restricted to in-frame clones and leaves out a portion. The sample lists about 99,000 clones, roughly 90% seen once, with 0.25% to 0.35% in the top ten. This clone was counted a single time. The target antigen is unknown. The chain employs TRBV5-4 and TRBJ1-2; 12 bases match TRBD1. The receptor was isolated from an adult with an advanced solid tumor such as melanoma, head and neck, liver or kidney cancer. Source: CD4+ or CD8+ T cells sorted from blood, taken in a trial of the OX40 agonist ivuxolimab. CDR3 sequence (DNA): TGTGCCAGCAGTCGGGACAGGGGGCGCGTAAACTATGGCTACACCTTC. This gives the protein CASSRDRGRVNYGYTF.